This TCR beta chain was sequenced during a study of shared T cell receptors in the human thymus. Here immunoSEQ multiplex PCR was the method, and the copy in TCRdb shows in-frame clones only, minus some. The sample lists around 340,000 clones, 95% occurring once. The CDR3 has 13 amino acids. Germline V gives CDR1 MDHEN, CDR2 SYDVKM. The V gene lost 3 bases and the J gene lost 3 bases, with 8 bases spanning the gap. The receptor's source is a human donor. This sequence joins TRBV28 and TRBJ1-1; maybe TRBD1 (5 bases). The sequenced sample was thymocytes. CDR3 sequence reads: CASSLPGDTEAFF. The CDR3 nucleotides are TGTGCCAGCAGTTTGCCGGGGGACACTGAAGCTTTCTTT.